This T cell receptor (beta chain) was observed in a study of OX40 agonist ivuxolimab in advanced cancers. Study overall: Subjects had a mean age of around 60 years, with a range of roughly 20 to 79; around 84% were male.

Blood sampling was done at baseline, cycle 4 day 1, and cycle 7 day 1. As concerns this clone: Its antigen is unknown.

Repertoires were generated with immunoSEQ multiplex PCR, while TCRdb's copy carries only in-frame clones and drops some. This table holds more than 45,000 clones, roughly 82% found once. The study, taken as a whole, reports: Fewer expanded clones were found on average in CD4+ than in CD8+ T cells. The antigens recognized by the expanded peripheral T cells, that is their antigen specificity, were not determined.

Germline V gene data show CDR1 as SGDLS and CDR2 as YYNGEE. The germline V and J ends were trimmed by 0 bases and 5 bases, with 11 bases remaining between them. The CDR3 has 14 residues. V is TRBV9 and J is TRBJ2-5; TRBD1 might be the D (5 bases). The clonotype originates from an adult with an advanced solid tumor such as melanoma, head and neck, liver or kidney cancer. The sample in question was CD4+ or CD8+ T cells sorted from blood, obtained in a trial of the OX40 agonist ivuxolimab. CDR3: CASSVGQPRETQYF. The CDR3 nucleotides read TGTGCCAGCAGCGTAGGACAGCCCAGGGAGACCCAGTACTTC.